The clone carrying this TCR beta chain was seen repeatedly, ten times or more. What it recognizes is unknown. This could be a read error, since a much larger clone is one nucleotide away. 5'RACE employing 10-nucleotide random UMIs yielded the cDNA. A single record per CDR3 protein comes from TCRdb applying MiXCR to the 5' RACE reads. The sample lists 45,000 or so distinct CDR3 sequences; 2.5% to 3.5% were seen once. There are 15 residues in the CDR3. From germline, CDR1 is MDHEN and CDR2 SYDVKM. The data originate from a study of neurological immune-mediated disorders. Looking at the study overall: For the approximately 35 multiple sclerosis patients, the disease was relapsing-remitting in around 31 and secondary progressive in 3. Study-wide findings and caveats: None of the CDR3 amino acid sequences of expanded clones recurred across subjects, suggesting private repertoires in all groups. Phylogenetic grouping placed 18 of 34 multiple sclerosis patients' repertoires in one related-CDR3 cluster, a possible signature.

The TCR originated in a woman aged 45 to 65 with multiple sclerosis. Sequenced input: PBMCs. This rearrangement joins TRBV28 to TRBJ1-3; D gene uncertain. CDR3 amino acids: CASTKGWGSGKTIYF. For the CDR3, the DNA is TGTGCCAGCACCAAAGGGTGGGGATCTGGAAAAACCATATATTTT. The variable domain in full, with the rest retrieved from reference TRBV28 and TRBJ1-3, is DVKVTQSSRYLVKRTGEKVFLECVQDMDHENMFWYRQDPGLGLRLIYFSYDVKMKEKGDIPEGYSVSREKKERFSLILESASTNQTSMYLCASTKGWGSGKTIYFGEGSWLTVV.